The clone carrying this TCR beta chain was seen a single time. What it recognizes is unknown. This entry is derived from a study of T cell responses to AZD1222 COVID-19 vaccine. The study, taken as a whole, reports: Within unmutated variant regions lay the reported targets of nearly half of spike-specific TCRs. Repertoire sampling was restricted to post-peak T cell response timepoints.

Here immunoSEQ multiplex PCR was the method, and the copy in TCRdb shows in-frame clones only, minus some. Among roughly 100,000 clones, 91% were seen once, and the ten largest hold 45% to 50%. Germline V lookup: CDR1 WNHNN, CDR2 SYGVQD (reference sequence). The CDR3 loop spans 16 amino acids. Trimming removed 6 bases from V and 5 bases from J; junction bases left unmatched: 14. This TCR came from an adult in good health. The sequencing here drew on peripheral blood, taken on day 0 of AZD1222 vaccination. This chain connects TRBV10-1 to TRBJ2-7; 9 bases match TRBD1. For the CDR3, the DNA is TGCGCCAGCAGAACCCTTTTCCGGGACAGGGATCACGAGCAGTACTTC. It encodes CASRTLFRDRDHEQYF.